This passage covers 27 T cell receptor beta chains from one sample sequenced in a study of blood T cell repertoires in COVID-19 (dated by TCRdb to about 2020). The library relied on the immunoSEQ multiplex PCR assay. Drawn from immuneACCESS, this table holds only the in-frame rearrangements with V and J called that TCRdb kept. Clones are partly lost; checked studies trace under half to an unresolved V gene and leave the rest unexplained. Here the sample has about 73,000 clones; approximately 88% occur a single time. The leading ten clones occupy approximately 2.4% of the sample. Sequencing was performed on peripheral blood. These receptors were taken from a man at least 80 years old with active or convalescent COVID-19.

This chain joins TRBV5-1 and TRBJ2-5, with 11 bases lining up with TRBD2. This CDR3 comprises 14 residues. Trimming at V came to 4 bases and at J to 4 bases, leaving 3 bases not matched to a gene. Germline V gives CDR1 SGHRS, CDR2 YFSETQ. CDR3 loop: CASSHGLAGETQYF. The CDR3 bases are TGCGCCAGCAGCCATGGACTAGCGGGAGAGACCCAGTACTTC. Drawing the rest from reference TRBV5-1 and TRBJ2-5, the complete variable domain is KAGVTQTPRYLIKTRGQQVTLSCSPISGHRSVSWYQQTPGQGLQFLFEYFSETQRNKGNFPGRFSGRQFSNSRSEMNVSTLELGDSALYLCASSHGLAGETQYFGPGTRLLVL.

V is TRBV5-6 and J is TRBJ2-7, with 8 bases matching TRBD2. CDR1 SGHDT and CDR2 YYEEEE come from the germline V gene. V shed 5 bases and J 5 bases; nucleotides not matched to a gene: 12. This CDR3 comprises 15 residues. CDR3 in DNA: TGTGCCAGCAGTTATACCGGGACTAGAAGCCACGAGCAGTACTTC. Translated: CASSYTGTRSHEQYF.

The rearrangement links TRBV5-1 to TRBJ1-1, with TRBD1 identical over 7 bases. Germline V CDR1 and CDR2: SGHRS, YFSETQ. With 4 bases clipped from V and 1 base from J, the junction kept 4 bases outside the gene matches. The CDR3 totals 14 residues. CDR3 DNA sequence: TGCGCCAGCAGCCGGGACAGCCAGAACACTGAAGCTTTCTTT. Translating gives CASSRDSQNTEAFF. Supplemented by reference TRBV5-1 and TRBJ1-1, the full variable domain reads KAGVTQTPRYLIKTRGQQVTLSCSPISGHRSVSWYQQTPGQGLQFLFEYFSETQRNKGNFPGRFSGRQFSNSRSEMNVSTLELGDSALYLCASSRDSQNTEAFFGQGTRLTVV.

The gene calls are TRBV10-2 and TRBJ1-2; D is unclear. In germline, CDR1 is WSHSY, CDR2 SAAADI. Trimming pared 3 bases from V and 5 bases from J, leaving 4 bases between. This CDR3 has 11 amino acids. CDR3 amino acids: CASSDQYGYTF. The CDR3 DNA reads TGCGCCAGCAGTGATCAGTATGGCTACACCTTC.

This clone has a single count. The chain links TRBV28 to TRBJ1-4, with a weak D call TRBD1 (6 bases). V was pared by 3 bases and J by 7 bases, with 6 bases between. This CDR3 contains 12 residues. The germline V gene has CDR1 MDHEN and CDR2 SYDVKM. CDR3 DNA: TGTGCCAGCAGTTTGGACAGTGAAAAACTGTTTTTT. Protein sequence: CASSLDSEKLFF. The variable domain in full, with the rest retrieved from reference TRBV28 and TRBJ1-4, is DVKVTQSSRYLVKRTGEKVFLECVQDMDHENMFWYRQDPGLGLRLIYFSYDVKMKEKGDIPEGYSVSREKKERFSLILESASTNQTSMYLCASSLDSEKLFFGSGTQLSVL.

The rearrangement joins TRBV7-2 to TRBJ1-5, with a weak D call TRBD1 (5 bases). The CDR3 has 13 residues. Per the germline V gene, CDR1 is SGHTA and CDR2 is FQGNSA. V was cut by 5 bases and J by 6 bases, with 11 bases left in between. CDR3 loop: CASSAGRGQPQHF. The CDR3 nucleotides are TGTGCCAGCAGCGCAGGGCGGGGTCAGCCCCAGCATTTT.

The chain couples TRBV9 to TRBJ2-5; TRBD2 matches 7 bases. This CDR3 comprises 14 residues. Trimming cost V 4 bases and J 5 bases; bases outside gene matches: 8. The germline CDR1 and CDR2 sequences are SGDLS and YYNGEE. This CDR3 is CASSLTRGVETQYF. The CDR3 DNA reads TGTGCCAGCAGCCTTACTCGGGGGGTGGAGACCCAGTACTTC.

A few counts support this clone. The chain combines TRBV7-2 with TRBJ1-5; the D is unclear. This CDR3 is built from 15 residues. CDR1 SGHTA and CDR2 FQGNSA come from the germline V gene. The ends were cut back, 4 bases at V and 0 bases at J, with 10 bases in the middle. In DNA, the CDR3 is TGTGCCAGCAGCTCAGATGGGCGTAGCAATCAGCCCCAGCATTTT. It encodes CASSSDGRSNQPQHF.

This chain links TRBV11-3 with TRBJ2-1, with 10 nucleotides matching TRBD2. This CDR3 has 15 residues. CDR1 and CDR2 from the germline V gene are SGHNT and YENEEA. J was trimmed by 8 bases and V by 3 bases; bases with no gene match: 7. CDR3 sequence reads: CASSFGSGRRYEQFF. In DNA, the CDR3 is TGTGCCAGCAGCTTTGGTAGCGGGAGGAGGTATGAGCAGTTCTTC.

The chain recombines TRBV5-1 with TRBJ1-3, with 9 nucleotides matching TRBD1. The CDR3 covers 16 residues. The germline gives CDR1 SGHRS, CDR2 YFSETQ. The V and J ends lost 4 bases and 4 bases, in that order; junction bases with no gene match: 9. The CDR3 region is CASSRDGTGNGNTIYF. DNA of the CDR3: TGCGCCAGCAGCAGAGACGGGACAGGGAACGGAAACACCATATATTTT.

This sequence joins TRBV19 and TRBJ1-1, with 8 nucleotides matching TRBD1. CDR1 is LNHDA, CDR2 SQIVND, per germline (reference sequence). This CDR3 contains 15 residues. V lost 5 bases and J lost 1; bases outside the gene matches: 6. The CDR3 loop is CASSFGQGSNTEAFF. The CDR3 region has the DNA TGTGCCAGTAGTTTCGGACAGGGCTCGAACACTGAAGCTTTCTTT.

The chain combines TRBV30 with TRBJ2-5; the D gene is possibly TRBD1 (6 bases). V lost 3 bases and J lost 4, with 6 bases in between. Germline-derived CDR1 and CDR2 are GTSNPN and SVGIG (reference sequence). This CDR3 has 11 residues. In DNA form, the CDR3 reads TGTGCCTGGAGCAGGGGAGAGACCCAGTACTTC. This encodes CAWSRGETQYF. The entire variable domain, with the rest obtained from reference TRBV30 and TRBJ2-5, is as follows: SQTIHQWPATLVQPVGSPLSLECTVEGTSNPNLYWYRQAAGRGLQLLFYSVGIGQISSEVPQNLSASRPQDRQFILSSKKLLLSDSGFYLCAWSRGETQYFGPGTRLLVL.

This clone showed up just once. This chain joins TRBV7-2 and TRBJ1-4; D not certain. V was trimmed by 5 bases and J by 5 bases, leaving 15 bases between them. CDR1 is SGHTA and CDR2 is FQGNSA in the germline V gene. The length of the CDR3 is 15 residues. CDR3 coding DNA: TGTGCCAGCAGCCTAACCGGGAGACTGAATGAAAAACTGTTTTTT. Translating it yields CASSLTGRLNEKLFF.

This clone was seen a single time. The chain couples TRBV3-1 (or the pseudogene TRBV3-2) to TRBJ2-7; no firm D call. The CDR3 consists of 16 residues. Trimming took 0 bases from V and 0 from J, leaving 12 bases between them. CDR1 is LGHDT, CDR2 YNNKEL, per germline (reference sequence). CDR3 DNA: TGTGCCAGCAGCCAAGATGGCAGGATCCTCTCCTACGAGCAGTACTTC. Its protein product is CASSQDGRILSYEQYF.

The gene calls are TRBV20-1 and TRBJ2-7, with D maybe TRBD2 (5 bases). The germline CDR1 and CDR2 sequences are DFQATT and SNEGSKA (reference sequence). Trimming stripped 3 bases from V and 2 bases from J, with 8 bases between. CDR3 length: 12 amino acids. CDR3 sequence: CSASGRTYEQYF. In DNA form, the CDR3 reads TGCAGTGCTAGTGGGAGAACCTACGAGCAGTACTTC.

This chain uses TRBV5-8 with TRBJ2-5, with 7 bases that match TRBD1. There are 13 residues in the CDR3. The germline V gene has CDR1 SGHTS and CDR2 YDEGEE. V lost 4 bases and J lost 2; bases outside the gene matches: 2. The CDR3 here is CASSRGQQETQYF. CDR3 in DNA: TGTGCCAGCAGCCGGGGACAGCAAGAGACCCAGTACTTC.

The gene calls are TRBV5-1 and TRBJ1-2, with a possible D match to TRBD1 (6 bases). V lost 0 bases to trimming and J lost 2 bases, with 17 bases between them. Germline V gives CDR1 SGHRS, CDR2 YFSETQ. The CDR3 contains 17 residues. This CDR3 is CASSLGQAESPNYGYTF. The CDR3 DNA sequence: TGCGCCAGCAGCTTGGGACAGGCCGAATCTCCGAACTATGGCTACACCTTC. The full variable domain, completed using reference TRBV5-1 and TRBJ1-2, is KAGVTQTPRYLIKTRGQQVTLSCSPISGHRSVSWYQQTPGQGLQFLFEYFSETQRNKGNFPGRFSGRQFSNSRSEMNVSTLELGDSALYLCASSLGQAESPNYGYTFGSGTRLTVV.

V usage is TRBV30 and J usage is TRBJ2-1, with 7 bases identical to TRBD1. Germline V lookup: CDR1 GTSNPN, CDR2 SVGIG (reference sequence). The J segment lost 3 bases and the V segment lost 4 bases, leaving 9 bases of the junction unmatched. This CDR3 comprises 15 residues. The CDR3 region is CAWNPQGTNYNEQFF. CDR3 bases: TGTGCCTGGAATCCACAGGGGACGAACTACAATGAGCAGTTCTTC.

The V call is TRBV4-1, the J call TRBJ2-5, with D possibly matching TRBD2 (6 bases). The germline gives CDR1 MGHRA, CDR2 YSYEKL. The ends were cut back, 4 bases at V and 7 bases at J, with 25 bases in the middle. The CDR3 is 17 amino acids. The DNA of the CDR3 is TGCGCCAGCAGCCTTCAAGAGGGTACAGCGGGCGGCGGGACCCAGTACTTC. Protein: CASSLQEGTAGGGTQYF.

The chain employs TRBV7-2 and TRBJ2-7, with 11 nucleotides matching TRBD1. V lost 5 bases to trimming and J lost 4 bases; unmatched junction nucleotides: 7. Germline V CDR1 and CDR2: SGHTA, FQGNSA. The CDR3 runs to 15 residues. The CDR3, as DNA: TGTGCCAGCAGCGGCCGGACAGGGGGCCTTTACGAGCAGTACTTC. Translated: CASSGRTGGLYEQYF.

The rearrangement links TRBV5-5 to TRBJ2-7; 7 bases map to TRBD1. Germline lookup yields CDR1 SGHKS and CDR2 YYEKEE (reference sequence). The CDR3 length is 14 residues. Trimming took 2 bases from V and 3 from J; bases not matched to a gene: 5. CDR3 protein: CASSLNRGFYEQYF. In DNA, the CDR3 is TGTGCCAGCAGCTTAAACAGGGGATTCTACGAGCAGTACTTC.

This chain connects TRBV19 to TRBJ2-3, with D perhaps TRBD2 (7 bases). Trimming took 5 bases from V and 2 from J, leaving 23 bases between them. Looked up from germline, CDR1 is LNHDA and CDR2 is SQIVND (reference sequence). The length of the CDR3 is 18 residues. DNA of the CDR3: TGTGCCAGTAGTCGCCCCCTCAGGGGCGGGAGAGACACAGATACGCAGTATTTT. It encodes CASSRPLRGGRDTDTQYF.

This chain links TRBV2 with TRBJ2-7; 8 nucleotides match TRBD1. Germline trimming cut 5 bases from V and 2 bases from J; bases unmatched to any gene: 5. Germline loops: CDR1 SNHLY, CDR2 FYNNEI. The CDR3 consists of 14 residues. The CDR3 region is CASSRTGSTYEQYF. In nucleotides, the CDR3 is TGTGCCAGCAGTCGGACAGGGAGCACCTACGAGCAGTACTTC.

J is TRBJ1-1 and V is TRBV20-1; weak D call: TRBD1 (5 bases). This CDR3 is built from 12 residues. Germline assignment: CDR1 DFQATT and CDR2 SNEGSKA (reference sequence). V was shortened by 3 bases and J by 4 bases, with 9 bases between the two germline ends. For the CDR3, the DNA is TGCAGTGCTAGTGACAGCGGCACTGAAGCTTTCTTT. Translation: CSASDSGTEAFF.

The chain recombines TRBV5-1 with TRBJ1-5; 10 nucleotides line up with TRBD1. The CDR3 length is 16 residues. Trimming took 0 bases from V and 2 from J; bases not matched to a gene: 2. Germline-derived CDR1 and CDR2 are SGHRS and YFSETQ. CDR3 nucleotide sequence: TGCGCCAGCAGCTTGGAGGGGACAGGGGGCAATCAGCCCCAGCATTTT. Its translation: CASSLEGTGGNQPQHF.

The genes are TRBV3-1 (or the pseudogene TRBV3-2) and TRBJ1-4; no reliable D call. CDR1 is LGHDT, CDR2 YNNKEL, per germline (reference sequence). The CDR3 spans 16 residues. V was trimmed by 1 base and J by 0 bases, leaving 9 bases between them. The CDR3 DNA reads TGTGCCAGCAGCCAAGCGGTAGTCGCAACTAATGAAAAACTGTTTTTT. Its translation is CASSQAVVATNEKLFF.

This clone was counted only a few times. The chain links TRBV5-3 to TRBJ2-7; 7 bases are a match to TRBD1. Being an ORF, TRBV5-3 has a function that is uncertain. The J segment lost 2 bases and the V segment lost 1 base, leaving 6 bases of the junction unmatched. The CDR3 has 15 amino acids. The CDR3 coding sequence is TGTGCCAGAAGCTTGTGTCAGGGGGAACCCTACGAGCAGTACTTC. Residues: CARSLCQGEPYEQYF.